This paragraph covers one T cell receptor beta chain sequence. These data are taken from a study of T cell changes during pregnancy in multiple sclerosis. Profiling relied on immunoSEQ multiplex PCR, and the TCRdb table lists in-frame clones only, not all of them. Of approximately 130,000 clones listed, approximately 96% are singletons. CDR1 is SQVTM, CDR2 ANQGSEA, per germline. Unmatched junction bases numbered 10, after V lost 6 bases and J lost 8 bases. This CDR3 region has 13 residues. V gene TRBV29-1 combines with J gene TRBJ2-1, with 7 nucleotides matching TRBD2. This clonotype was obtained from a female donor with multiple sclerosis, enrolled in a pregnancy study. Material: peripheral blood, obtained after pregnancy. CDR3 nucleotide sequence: TGCAGCGTCGCAGTGGGAGGGCCGGATGAGCAGTTCTTC. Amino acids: CSVAVGGPDEQFF.